This TCR beta chain came from a study of T cell repertoires in cytomegalovirus infection. Points from the study as a whole: Carriers of CMV and the relevant HLA type were discriminated by public TCR beta frequency. The ex vivo response was dominated by HLA-C-restricted CMV-specific TCR beta clonotypes.

Via MiXCR, TCRdb re-called the reads, giving one row per CDR3 protein. Among more than 500,000 distinct CDR3 sequences listed, about 15% were seen once. This clonotype was found a few times. What it binds is not known. The material sequenced was CD8+ T cells from PBMCs. The origin of this receptor is a human donor in good health (CMV status not recorded). Some clones in this sample may be carry-over from other donors' samples.

The CDR3 coding sequence is TGCGCCAGCAGCTTCAGGGGGCATAATTCACCCCTCCACTTT. Translating gives CASSFRGHNSPLHF. V usage is TRBV5-1 and J usage is TRBJ1-6, with 8 nucleotides matching TRBD1. Trimming took 2 bases from V and 5 from J; bases not matched to a gene: 0. There are 14 residues in the CDR3. Germline CDR1 is SGHRS and CDR2 is YFSETQ.